This T cell receptor beta chain was identified in a study of cytomegalovirus exposure and HLA in healthy donors. Trimming removed 4 bases from V and 3 bases from J, with 15 bases in between. The CDR3 totals 15 residues. Germline V gene data show CDR1 as MGHDK and CDR2 as SYGVNS. Primers included in the PCR were 60 Vbeta and 13 Jbeta primers. Libraries were prepared by immunoSEQ multiplex PCR; TCRdb keeps only in-frame clonotypes and omits some of them. Of 160,000 or so clones in the sample, about 75% were seen once. Sequencing used PBMCs. This TCR derives from a man younger than 35 in good health and CMV-seropositive. V usage is TRBV25-1 and J usage is TRBJ2-5; TRBD2 is a possible D gene (6 bases). The CDR3 here is CASSAYGTAKETQYF. As DNA, the CDR3 is TGTGCCAGCAGTGCATACGGGACTGCCAAAGAGACCCAGTACTTC.